Each of the 2 T cell receptor beta chains below was sequenced from the same sample in a study of CD8 T cells in Susac syndrome. The authors reverse transcribed roughly 0.5 to 1 ug RNA with random hexamers. TCRdb independently ran MiXCR on the immunoSEQ multiplex PCR reads; one entry per CDR3 protein. The table lists about 57,000 distinct CDR3 sequences, just over 90% of them singletons, with 0.5% to 0.6% in the top ten. The sequenced sample was CD8+ T cells from PBMCs. All receptors derive from a human donor with multiple sclerosis.

The chain joins TRBV5-1 to TRBJ2-3, with D unclear. V shed 0 bases and J shed 6 bases, with 2 bases lying between them. Germline-derived CDR1 and CDR2 are SGHRS and YFSETQ. The CDR3 is 11 amino acids. CDR3 in amino acids: CASSLADTQYF. DNA of the CDR3: TGCGCCAGCAGCTTGGCGGATACGCAGTATTTT.

The sample holds one count of this clonotype. This chain joins TRBV25-1 and TRBJ1-4; D unclear. Trimming removed 2 bases from V and 8 bases from J, with 9 bases in between. Germline CDR1 and CDR2: MGHDK and SYGVNS. This CDR3 is 13 amino acids long. CDR3 nucleotide sequence: TGTGCCAGCAGTGAACTAGGGATCGAAAAACTGTTTTTT. It translates to CASSELGIEKLFF.